This T cell receptor (beta chain) was profiled in a study of blood T cell repertoires in COVID-19 (dated by TCRdb to 2020 to 2021). Study-wide context: The collaborator samples originated in the United States, Italy and Spain and spanned the acute and convalescent phases of COVID-19. Where available, HLA class I and class II types were taken from metadata supplied by the sample provider and were not determined by assay-based typing. Nearly every sample came with metadata listing a de-identified subject ID, COVID-19 status, age in years and sex. Subjects who had been exposed to COVID-19, were actively infected with it, or had recovered from it provided the deeply sampled blood TCRbeta repertoires that made up the dataset. The samples were drawn from two sources: the first 160 participants of the ongoing ImmuneRACE study, and over 950 subjects contributed by 6 global collaborators. The material from the prospective study consisted of cDNA or gDNA derived from T cells, B-cell-depleted T cells, or PBMCs. The repertoires were made available in a free public database intended to serve as a resource for research on the immune response to SARS-CoV-2.

Broad study findings and their caveats: How much clinical and demographic metadata was included differed by source and by participant, and the metadata was provided uncurated.

TCRbeta CDR3 regions were amplified from genomic DNA by means of the immunoSEQ Assay, a bias-controlled multiplex PCR. In the source study's methods: Within the assay, amplification of reference gene primers was used to estimate how many nucleated cells each sample contained. To quantify the absolute abundance of each unique TCRbeta CDR3 rearrangement, sequence reads were collapsed and filtered. For each sample, productive Simpson clonality was calculated as the square root of Simpson's diversity index over productive rearrangements. The table was pulled from immuneACCESS by TCRdb, which kept in-frame rearrangements only. Such tables lose some clones; where checked, under half of the loss comes from unresolved V genes, and the rest has no known cause. V, J and clone size are those of that table, while D and trimming were read from the DNA. Across this sample there are 250,000 to 300,000 clones, with about 86% seen only once. The ten top clones hold 4.1% of the sample.

Enrolling through a virtual design, the prospective study's participants ranged in age from about 18 to 89 years and lived across about two dozen United States geographic areas. In the prospective study, cohorts were assigned on the basis of participant-reported clinical history obtained from a screening survey and a study questionnaire. Each participant in the prospective study had whole blood, serum and a nasopharyngeal or oropharyngeal swab collected by mobile phlebotomists. Over a roughly 2-month period, participants in the prospective study had the option of providing additional blood draws and questionnaires. Prospective study blood samples were shipped either frozen or at room temperature before DNA extraction. The CDR3 runs 13 amino acids, cysteine and phenylalanine included. The CDR3 DNA has 39 bases and is translated from base 1. The germline V gene sets CDR1 to MDHEN and CDR2 to SYDVKM. The V and J ends are trimmed by 9 bases and 8 bases, leaving 19 bases between them.

Of note for this clone: Its antigen has not been determined. Per-nucleotide qualities are absent, and no much larger clonotype sits a single base away.

The sequence joins TRBV28 to TRBJ1-2; the D segment could be TRBD1, given 5 matching bases. Input material: PBMCs or T cells enriched from blood (not recorded which). This receptor was taken from a young man with acute COVID-19. The CDR3 region: CASGIPPGGGYTF. The DNA reads TGTGCCAGTGGTATACCCCCGGGGGGGGGCTACACCTTC.